The clone carrying this TCR beta chain was counted once. Only in-frame clones appear in the TCRdb table, and some are missing; sequencing was by immunoSEQ multiplex PCR. The repertoire holds fewer than 250,000 clones, about nine tenths seen once, with around 0.87% in the top ten. This sample stems from a study of blood T cell repertoires in COVID-19. Between the trimmed V and J ends, which lost 3 bases and 3 bases, there was a span of 9 bases. Germline-derived CDR1 and CDR2 are MNHEY and SMNVEV (reference sequence). CDR3 size: 13 residues. The receptor's source is a man between 50 and 59 years old who had been exposed to COVID-19. The sequenced sample consisted of PBMCs or T cells enriched from blood (not recorded which). The rearrangement links TRBV27 to TRBJ2-7; D ambiguous. The CDR3 here is CASSFNRNYEQYF. CDR3 in DNA: TGTGCCAGCAGTTTCAACAGAAACTACGAGCAGTACTTC.